The 10 T cell receptor beta chains reported below all come from one sample, sequenced in a study of control samples from healthy donors and cancer patients. Here immunoSEQ multiplex PCR was the method, and the copy in TCRdb shows in-frame clones only, minus some. The sample carries approximately 210,000 clones, roughly nine tenths recorded once. Sequencing used blood. The receptors originated from a man younger than 40 in good health.

The V and J genes are TRBV19 and TRBJ1-2, with 10 bases that match TRBD1. There are 14 residues in the CDR3. V lost 5 bases, J lost 8 bases, and 8 bases stayed unmatched. Germline CDR1 is LNHDA and CDR2 is SQIVND (reference sequence). The CDR3 reads CASSLTGTGDGYTF. The CDR3 DNA follows: TGTGCCAGTAGTCTAACCGGGACAGGGGACGGCTACACCTTC.

The V gene is TRBV9, the J gene TRBJ1-2, with 7 nucleotides matching TRBD1. Germline assignment: CDR1 SGDLS and CDR2 YYNGEE. CDR3 length equals 16 residues. With 4 bases clipped from V and 6 bases from J, the junction kept 15 bases outside the gene matches. The CDR3 here is CASSPEQWGTVHGYTF. CDR3 DNA: TGTGCCAGCAGCCCCGAACAGTGGGGGACAGTCCATGGCTACACCTTC.

The genes are TRBV5-4 and TRBJ2-7; TRBD2 aligns across 7 bases. V was pared by 5 bases and J by 2 bases, with 7 bases of the junction left unmatched. Germline CDR1 reads SGHNT; CDR2 reads YYREEE (reference sequence). The CDR3 consists of 14 residues. CDR3 nucleotides: TGTGCCAGCAGTCCCGGGACTAACCCCTACGAGCAGTACTTC. Translated, it gives CASSPGTNPYEQYF.

The chain carries TRBV7-2 and TRBJ2-7, with TRBD1 matching 7 bases. CDR3 length: 16 residues. The V gene's germline CDR1 is SGHTA and CDR2 FQGNSA. With 0 bases clipped from V and 3 bases from J, the junction kept 8 bases outside the gene matches. The CDR3 DNA sequence: TGTGCCAGCAGCTTAGCGATGGGACGACAGGGCTACGAGCAGTACTTC. Its translation: CASSLAMGRQGYEQYF.

The rearrangement uses TRBV7-8 and TRBJ2-7; 9 nucleotides match TRBD1. This CDR3 has 15 amino acids. Germline V lookup: CDR1 SGHVS, CDR2 FQNEAQ. J was trimmed by 5 bases and V by 1 base; bases with no gene match: 6. This CDR3 is CASSLVRTGDHEQYF. The CDR3 nucleotides read TGTGCCAGCAGCTTAGTCAGGACAGGGGACCACGAGCAGTACTTC.

The rearrangement uses TRBV5-8 and TRBJ2-3; unclear D gene. Trimming stripped 3 bases from V and 3 bases from J, with 14 bases between. CDR3 length equals 15 residues. Germline values: CDR1 SGHTS, CDR2 YDEGEE. The CDR3 coding sequence is TGTGCCAGCAGCTATCGCGCATTAGATACAGATACGCAGTATTTT. Translating gives CASSYRALDTDTQYF. Full variable domain (rest looked up from reference TRBV5-8 and TRBJ2-3): EAGVTQSPTHLIKTRGQQATLRCSPISGHTSVYWYQQALGLGLQFLLWYDEGEERNRGNFPPRFSGRQFPNYSSELNVNALELEDSALYLCASSYRALDTDTQYFGPGTRLTVL.

The rearrangement uses TRBV12-3 or TRBV12-4 and TRBJ1-4; a possible D gene is TRBD1 (5 bases). Trimming took off 3 bases at V and 15 bases at J, with 17 bases between the two ends. The CDR3 covers 13 residues. CDR3 sequence reads: CASSFKLGDVVFF. As DNA, the CDR3 is TGTGCCAGCAGTTTCAAGTTGGGGGATGTGGTGTTTTTT.

The chain links TRBV11-2 to TRBJ2-6; 9 nucleotides align to TRBD2. Trimming cost V 5 bases and J 1 base; bases outside gene matches: 9. Looked up from germline, CDR1 is SGHAT and CDR2 is FQNNGV. The CDR3 is made up of 18 amino acids. The chain's CDR3 is CASSGLAGALSGANVLTF. CDR3 nucleotides: TGTGCCAGCAGCGGGTTAGCGGGGGCGCTATCTGGGGCCAACGTCCTGACTTTC.

This chain joins TRBV29-1 and TRBJ1-4; tentative D call: TRBD1 (6 bases). V was shortened by 7 bases and J by 3 bases, with 12 bases between the two germline ends. This CDR3 has 13 amino acids. Germline V gene data show CDR1 as SQVTM and CDR2 as ANQGSEA. In nucleotides, the CDR3 is TGCAGCGGAAAGGGGGGCGCTAATGAAAAACTGTTTTTT. Its protein is CSGKGGANEKLFF.

Only one count was recorded for this clone. This sequence joins TRBV5-6 and TRBJ1-4; D call uncertain. V lost 3 bases to trimming and J lost 0 bases, with 9 bases between them. The CDR3 is made up of 15 amino acids. Germline V lookup: CDR1 SGHDT, CDR2 YYEEEE. The CDR3 sequence: CASSSYTATNEKLFF. The CDR3 DNA is TGTGCCAGCAGCTCCTACACTGCAACTAATGAAAAACTGTTTTTT. Full variable domain (outside the CDR3, taken from reference TRBV5-6 and TRBJ1-4): DAGVTQSPTHLIKTRGQQVTLRCSPKSGHDTVSWYQQALGQGPQFIFQYYEEEERQRGNFPDRFSGHQFPNYSSELNVNALLLGDSALYLCASSSYTATNEKLFFGSGTQLSVL.